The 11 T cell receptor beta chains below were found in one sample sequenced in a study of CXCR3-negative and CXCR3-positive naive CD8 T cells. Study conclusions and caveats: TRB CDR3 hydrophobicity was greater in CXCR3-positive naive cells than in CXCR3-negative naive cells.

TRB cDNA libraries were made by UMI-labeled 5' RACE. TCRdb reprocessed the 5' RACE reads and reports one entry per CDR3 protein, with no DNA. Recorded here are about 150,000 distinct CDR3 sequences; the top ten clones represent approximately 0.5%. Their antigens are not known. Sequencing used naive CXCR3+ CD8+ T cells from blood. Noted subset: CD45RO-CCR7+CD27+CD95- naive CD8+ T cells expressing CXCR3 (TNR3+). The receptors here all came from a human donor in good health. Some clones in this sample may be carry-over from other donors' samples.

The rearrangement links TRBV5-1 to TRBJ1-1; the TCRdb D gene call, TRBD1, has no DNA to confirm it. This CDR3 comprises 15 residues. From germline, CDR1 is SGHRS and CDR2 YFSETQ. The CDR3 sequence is CASSFLSGQNTEAFF.

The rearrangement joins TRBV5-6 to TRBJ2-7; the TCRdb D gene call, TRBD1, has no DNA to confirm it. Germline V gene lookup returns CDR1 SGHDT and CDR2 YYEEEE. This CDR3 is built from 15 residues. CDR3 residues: CASSTLTGGVDEQYF.

CDR3 amino acids: CASRGDGSYEQYF. V usage is TRBV28 and J usage is TRBJ2-7; the TCRdb D gene call, TRBD1, has no DNA to confirm it. From germline, CDR1 is MDHEN and CDR2 SYDVKM. The CDR3 contains 13 residues.

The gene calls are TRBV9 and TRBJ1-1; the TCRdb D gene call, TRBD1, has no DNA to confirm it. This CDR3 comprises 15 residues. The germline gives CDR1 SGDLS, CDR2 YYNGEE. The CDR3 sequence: CASSGRDSPNTEAFF.

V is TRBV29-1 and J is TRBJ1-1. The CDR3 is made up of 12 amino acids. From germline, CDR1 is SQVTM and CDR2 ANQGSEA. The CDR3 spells CSGRLMNTEAFF.

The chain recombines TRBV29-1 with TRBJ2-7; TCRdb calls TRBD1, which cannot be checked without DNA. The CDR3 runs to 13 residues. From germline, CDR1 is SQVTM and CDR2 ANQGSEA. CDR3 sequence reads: CSVTQGGSYEQYF.

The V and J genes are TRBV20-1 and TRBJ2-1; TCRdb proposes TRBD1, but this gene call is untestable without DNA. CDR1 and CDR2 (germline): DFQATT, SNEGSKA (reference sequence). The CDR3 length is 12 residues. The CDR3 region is CSARDGANEQFF.

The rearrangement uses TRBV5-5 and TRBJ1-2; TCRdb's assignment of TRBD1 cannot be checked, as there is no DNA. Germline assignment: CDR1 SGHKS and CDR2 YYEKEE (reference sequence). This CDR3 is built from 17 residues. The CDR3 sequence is CASSVSPPGQGGYGYTF. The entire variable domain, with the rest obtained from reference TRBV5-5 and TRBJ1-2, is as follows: DAGVTQSPTHLIKTRGQQVTLRCSPISGHKSVSWYQQVLGQGPQFIFQYYEKEERGRGNFPDRFSARQFPNYSSELNVNALLLGDSALYLCASSVSPPGQGGYGYTFGSGTRLTVV.

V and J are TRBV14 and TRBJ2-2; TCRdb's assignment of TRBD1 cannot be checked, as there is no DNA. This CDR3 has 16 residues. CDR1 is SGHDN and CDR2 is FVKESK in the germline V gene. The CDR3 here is CASSPGTGMNTGELFF.

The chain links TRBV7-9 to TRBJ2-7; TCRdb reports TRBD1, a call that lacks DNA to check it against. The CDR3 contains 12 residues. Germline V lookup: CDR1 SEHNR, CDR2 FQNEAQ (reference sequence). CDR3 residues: CASSPAWDMRYF.

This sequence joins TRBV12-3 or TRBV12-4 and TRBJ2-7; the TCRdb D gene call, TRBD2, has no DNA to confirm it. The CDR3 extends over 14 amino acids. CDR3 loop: CASSLPSTPYEQYF.